This TCR beta chain appears in the sequencing data of a study of blood T cell repertoires in COVID-19. Study context: Donors in the United States, Italy and Spain gave samples during acute or convalescent COVID-19.

How the authors handled the data: Counts of nucleated cells, estimated from reference gene primer amplification, were obtained. Data came from immunoSEQ multiplex PCR; TCRdb stores just in-frame clones and leaves some out. From that table come the V and J calls and clone size; the DNA was used to work out D and trimming. The table has roughly 250,000 clones, roughly 88% seen once; the top ten hold approximately 2.2%. CDR3 length: 18 amino acids. Germline loops: CDR1 SGHNT, CDR2 YENEEA. The ends lost 6 bases at V and 6 bases at J; junction bases unmatched: 14. The TCR was taken from a woman in her forties who had recovered from COVID-19. Material for sequencing was peripheral blood. This chain uses TRBV11-3 with TRBJ2-1; 13 bases line up with TRBD2. CDR3 nucleotide sequence: TGTGCCAGCAGATACCAACCCGGACTAGCGGGGGCCTCCAATGAGCAGTTCTTC. Translation gives CASRYQPGLAGASNEQFF.